The next 27 T cell receptor beta chains were all read from a single sample in a study of control samples from healthy donors and cancer patients. Libraries were prepared by immunoSEQ multiplex PCR; TCRdb keeps only in-frame clonotypes and omits some of them. The repertoire holds 150,000 to 200,000 clones, about 90% seen once, with approximately 12% in the top ten. The sequenced sample was blood. The receptors shown here come from a man younger than 40 in good health.

The rearrangement joins TRBV7-7 to TRBJ2-2; 11 positions agree with TRBD2. The CDR3 spans 16 residues. J gave up 3 bases and V 3 bases, and 3 bases lay outside the gene matches. In germline, CDR1 is SSHAT, CDR2 FNYEAQ (reference sequence). The CDR3 protein is CASSFSGGADTGELFF. The CDR3 DNA is TGTGCCAGCAGCTTTAGCGGGGGGGCCGACACCGGGGAGCTGTTTTTT.

V usage is TRBV3-1 (or the pseudogene TRBV3-2) and J usage is TRBJ1-2; unclear D gene. The germline V gene encodes CDR1 LGHDT and CDR2 YNNKEL (reference sequence). The CDR3 sequence is 12 residues long. V lost 0 bases to trimming and J lost 5 bases, with 4 bases between them. Here the CDR3 reads CASSQDLYGYTF. DNA for the CDR3: TGTGCCAGCAGCCAAGATCTATATGGCTACACCTTC.

CDR3 residues: CASRFGGATEAFF. The CDR3 DNA is TGTGCCAGCAGATTCGGAGGGGCCACTGAAGCTTTCTTT. The chain has TRBV28 and TRBJ1-1, with D perhaps matching TRBD1 (5 bases). The CDR3 runs 13 residues. Germline V gives CDR1 MDHEN, CDR2 SYDVKM. V lost 6 bases, J lost 4 bases, and 12 bases lay in between.

This sequence joins TRBV12-5 and TRBJ2-3; D unresolved. V lost 4 bases and J lost 2, with 7 bases in between. The length of the CDR3 is 13 residues. From germline, CDR1 is LGHNT and CDR2 FRNRAP. In DNA form, the CDR3 reads TGTGCTAGTGGTTCACCTAACACAGATACGCAGTATTTT. It translates to CASGSPNTDTQYF.

The chain couples TRBV25-1 to TRBJ2-6; perhaps D is TRBD1 or TRBD2 (6 bases each). CDR3 length equals 17 residues. V gave up 5 bases and J gave up 4 bases, with 18 bases separating them. Germline CDR1 is MGHDK and CDR2 is SYGVNS. Written as DNA, the CDR3 is TGTGCCAGCAGTACCCCCGGAGGGGGTCCAGGGGCCAACGTCCTGACTTTC. Its protein product is CASSTPGGGPGANVLTF.

CDR3: CASSVDYNYEQYF. DNA for the CDR3: TGTGCCAGCAGTGTGGACTACAACTACGAGCAGTACTTC. This sequence joins TRBV2 and TRBJ2-7, with D maybe TRBD2 (6 bases). CDR1 is SNHLY and CDR2 is FYNNEI in the germline V gene. V was pared by 4 bases and J by 3 bases, with 10 bases between. The CDR3 totals 13 residues.

The J gene is TRBJ2-7, the V gene TRBV3-1 (or the pseudogene TRBV3-2); D call uncertain. The CDR3 consists of 13 residues. Trimming shortened V by 3 bases and J by 3 bases, and 9 bases separated the two germline ends. In germline, CDR1 is LGHDT, CDR2 YNNKEL (reference sequence). CDR3 sequence reads: CASSHGHLYEQYF. DNA of the CDR3: TGTGCCAGCAGCCATGGGCACCTCTACGAGCAGTACTTC.

The V call is TRBV6-5, the J call TRBJ1-5, with unresolved D. The V end lost 5 bases, the J end lost 4 bases, and 3 bases lay between the germline ends. The germline gives CDR1 MNHEY, CDR2 SVGAGI. There are 11 residues in the CDR3. The CDR3 DNA sequence: TGTGCCAGCAGTAGAAATCAGCCCCAGCATTTT. It encodes CASSRNQPQHF.

The genes are TRBV28 and TRBJ1-2; weak D call: TRBD1 (5 bases). Germline V gene data show CDR1 as MDHEN and CDR2 as SYDVKM. The V end was cut by 5 bases, the J end by 6 bases, with 16 bases between. This CDR3 is built from 14 residues. The CDR3 is CASSVTGRVDGYTF. DNA for the CDR3: TGTGCCAGCAGTGTCACTGGCAGGGTCGATGGCTACACCTTC.

The rearrangement links TRBV27 to TRBJ2-2, with a weak D call TRBD2 (7 bases). Trimming removed 4 bases from V and 6 bases from J, with 21 bases in between. Germline V gene lookup returns CDR1 MNHEY and CDR2 SMNVEV (reference sequence). The CDR3 covers 17 residues. This chain's CDR3 is CASSSRGGGDTAGELFF. The CDR3 DNA reads as TGTGCCAGCAGTTCCAGAGGGGGGGGTGACACTGCCGGGGAGCTGTTTTTT.

This chain links TRBV7-2 with TRBJ1-1; possibly TRBD1 for D (5 bases). V was pared by 4 bases and J by 3 bases, with 9 bases between. The length of the CDR3 is 13 residues. The germline CDR1 and CDR2 sequences are SGHTA and FQGNSA. CDR3 nucleotides: TGTGCCAGCAGCTCCCAAGGGGACACTGAAGCTTTCTTT. Residues: CASSSQGDTEAFF.

This chain links TRBV6-5 with TRBJ2-7; tentatively, D is TRBD1 (6 bases). Germline V gene lookup returns CDR1 MNHEY and CDR2 SVGAGI. Between the trimmed V and J ends, which lost 5 bases and 2 bases, there was a span of 13 bases. The CDR3 has 14 amino acids. CDR3 in DNA: TGTGCCAGCAGTACAGGGTGGGCGGCCTACGAGCAGTACTTC. It codes for CASSTGWAAYEQYF.

Turning to this clone: Other DNA sequences in the sample encode the same CDR3. The chain combines TRBV12-5 with TRBJ2-1; D gene uncertain. The CDR3 spans 11 residues. The V gene's germline CDR1 is LGHNT and CDR2 FRNRAP. V was clipped by 5 bases and J by 4 bases, with 3 bases between them. CDR3 sequence (DNA): TGTGCTAGTGGTCTATACAATGAGCAGTTCTTC. Protein sequence: CASGLYNEQFF. The full variable domain, its missing parts supplied by reference TRBV12-5 and TRBJ2-1, is DARVTQTPRHKVTEMGQEVTMRCQPILGHNTVFWYRQTMMQGLELLAYFRNRAPLDDSGMPKDRFSAEMPDATLATLKIQPSEPRDSAVYFCASGLYNEQFFGPGTRLTVL.

The rearrangement joins TRBV7-9 to TRBJ2-2, with D tentatively TRBD1 (6 bases). V dropped 8 bases and J dropped 7 bases, with 14 bases sitting between them. CDR1 is SEHNR and CDR2 is FQNEAQ in the germline V gene (reference sequence). The CDR3 extends over 13 amino acids. CDR3 DNA: TGTGCCAGCTCATCTGGGGGACACGGGGAGCTGTTTTTT. This gives the protein CASSSGGHGELFF.

The V gene is TRBV5-1, the J gene TRBJ2-3; TRBD2 matches at 8 bases. The germline gives CDR1 SGHRS, CDR2 YFSETQ. The CDR3 has 17 residues. Trimming took 4 bases from V and 0 from J; bases not matched to a gene: 10. The CDR3 region has the DNA TGCGCCAGCAGCGCAAATGCGGGGGGCATAAGCACAGATACGCAGTATTTT. Protein sequence: CASSANAGGISTDTQYF.

The chain combines TRBV2 with TRBJ1-2; no definite D call. This CDR3 contains 15 residues. Between the trimmed V and J ends, which lost 3 bases and 3 bases, there was a span of 14 bases. Per the germline V gene, CDR1 is SNHLY and CDR2 is FYNNEI. In nucleotides, the CDR3 is TGTGCCAGCAGTGATTCGAGGGCGGGAGACTATGGCTACACCTTC. It encodes CASSDSRAGDYGYTF.

The CDR3 region is CASSLDSREQYF. The CDR3 coding sequence is TGTGCCAGCAGCTTGGACAGTCGAGAGCAGTACTTC. The chain employs TRBV5-6 and TRBJ2-7; no firm D call. Trimming left V 0 bases short and J 7 bases short, with 8 bases between. This CDR3 region has 12 residues. The V gene's germline CDR1 is SGHDT and CDR2 YYEEEE.

This sequence joins TRBV7-7 and TRBJ2-2; D gene uncertain. The CDR3 runs 13 residues. Germline V gene sequence: CDR1 SSHAT, CDR2 FNYEAQ (reference sequence). The V and J ends lost 4 bases and 6 bases respectively, with 9 bases between them. The CDR3 DNA sequence: TGTGCCAGCAGCTCAGATCTAGCCGGGGAGCTGTTTTTT. It translates to CASSSDLAGELFF.

The chain joins TRBV2 to TRBJ1-3; 7 bases map to TRBD1. Trimming cost V 6 bases and J 2 bases; bases outside gene matches: 7. Germline CDR1 and CDR2: SNHLY and FYNNEI. The CDR3 is 15 amino acids. In nucleotides, the CDR3 is TGTGCCAGCAGCCCCGACAGGGACGCTGGAAACACCATATATTTT. It yields the protein CASSPDRDAGNTIYF.

This rearrangement joins TRBV6-2 or TRBV6-3 to TRBJ1-4; D gene ambiguous. This CDR3 region has 16 residues. Deletions cut 5 bases from V and 0 bases from J, with 13 bases between. CDR1 and CDR2 (germline): MNHEY, SVGEGT. CDR3 region: CASSGQLFSTNEKLFF. CDR3 coding DNA: TGTGCCAGCAGTGGGCAGCTATTTTCAACTAATGAAAAACTGTTTTTT.

V is TRBV7-2 and J is TRBJ2-7; D is possibly TRBD1 (6 bases). This CDR3 is built from 14 residues. Trimming removed 5 bases at V and 0 bases at J, with 11 bases between. Germline loops: CDR1 SGHTA, CDR2 FQGNSA. The CDR3 sequence: CASSLDRSSYEQYF. Written as DNA, the CDR3 is TGTGCCAGCAGCCTGGACAGAAGCTCCTACGAGCAGTACTTC.

This chain connects TRBV18 to TRBJ1-2, with 9 bases aligning to TRBD1. In germline, CDR1 is KGHSH, CDR2 LQKENI. The CDR3 is 15 residues long. V lost 6 bases, J lost 4 bases, and 9 bases stayed unmatched. The CDR3 bases are TGTGCCAGCTCCCTTCGGACAGGGGAAGGCTATGGCTACACCTTC. This gives the protein CASSLRTGEGYGYTF.

This clone has only one observation. V and J are TRBV28 and TRBJ1-5, with D hard to call. Germline loops: CDR1 MDHEN, CDR2 SYDVKM. CDR3 size: 17 residues. Trimming stripped 6 bases from V and 1 base from J, with 19 bases between. The CDR3 DNA reads as TGTGCCAGCAGCCCCTCCCCAGCGCCCCGAAGCAATCAGCCCCAGCATTTT. It yields the protein CASSPSPAPRSNQPQHF.

The chain uses TRBV5-1 and TRBJ1-4, with 8 bases that match TRBD1. The CDR3 loop spans 14 amino acids. V lost 4 bases and J lost 7; bases outside the gene matches: 6. Germline CDR1 is SGHRS and CDR2 is YFSETQ. This CDR3 is CASSQTGDGEKLFF. DNA of the CDR3: TGCGCCAGCAGCCAGACAGGGGATGGTGAAAAACTGTTTTTT.

In the case of this clone: Other DNA sequences of this sample code for an identical CDR3. The chain uses TRBV11-2 and TRBJ1-2; 10 positions match TRBD1. The CDR3 has 15 amino acids. Germline lookup yields CDR1 SGHAT and CDR2 FQNNGV. Unmatched junction bases numbered 5, after V lost 1 base and J lost 6 bases. DNA of the CDR3: TGTGCCAGCAGCTTAGCGGGGACAGGGGCAAATGGCTACACCTTC. Protein: CASSLAGTGANGYTF.

The rearrangement uses TRBV4-1 and TRBJ1-2, with a weak D call TRBD1 (6 bases). The CDR3 has 15 residues. Per the germline V gene, CDR1 is MGHRA and CDR2 is YSYEKL. Trimming stripped 3 bases from V and 8 bases from J, with 19 bases between. CDR3 sequence reads: CASSQEHLQGRGYTF. CDR3 nucleotides: TGCGCCAGCAGCCAGGAACATCTCCAGGGGAGGGGCTACACCTTC.

The V gene is TRBV2, the J gene TRBJ1-5; 7 nucleotides agree with TRBD1. Germline-derived CDR1 and CDR2 are SNHLY and FYNNEI. The V and J ends lost 7 bases and 2 bases, in that order; junction bases with no gene match: 14. The CDR3 contains 17 residues. CDR3 DNA sequence: TGTGCCAGCAACCTAAAAAGCGGACAGGATGGCAATCAGCCCCAGCATTTT. This encodes CASNLKSGQDGNQPQHF.